This T cell receptor beta chain emerged from a study of T cell responses to AZD1222 COVID-19 vaccine. Study-level findings and limits: Without day 14 samples, only post-peak T cell repertoires were studied. A rise in Spike-specific TCR breadth and depth followed two AZD1222 doses. Recipients of AZD1222 seropositive at baseline numbered only 5 or 6.

TCRdb keeps only in-frame clones here, not all; method: immunoSEQ multiplex PCR. The data show approximately 150,000 clones, just under 95% seen once. Germline V gene sequence: CDR1 MDHEN, CDR2 SYDVKM. Trimming took 5 bases from V and 3 from J, leaving 13 bases between them. CDR3 length equals 14 residues. For this clone: Its target is not known.

The rearrangement links TRBV28 to TRBJ1-1, with D uncertain. Specimen: peripheral blood, collected after recovery from COVID-19. The origin of this receptor is an adult who had recovered from COVID-19. The CDR3, as DNA: TGTGCCAGCAGTAAGGCCGGATGGGACACTGAAGCTTTCTTT. Translation: CASSKAGWDTEAFF.